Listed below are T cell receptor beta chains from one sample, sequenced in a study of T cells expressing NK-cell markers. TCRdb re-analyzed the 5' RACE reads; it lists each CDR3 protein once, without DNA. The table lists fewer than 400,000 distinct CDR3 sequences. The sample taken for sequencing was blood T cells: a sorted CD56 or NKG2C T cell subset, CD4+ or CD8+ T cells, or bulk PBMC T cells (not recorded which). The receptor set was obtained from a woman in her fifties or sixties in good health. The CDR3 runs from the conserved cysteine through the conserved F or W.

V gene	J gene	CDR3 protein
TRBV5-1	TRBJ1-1	CASSHSGTGGFEAFF
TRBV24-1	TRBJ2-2	CATSDTSGRDRTGSVTGELFF
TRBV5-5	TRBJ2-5	CASSMGTAQETQYF
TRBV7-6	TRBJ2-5	CASSASTGFPQETQYF
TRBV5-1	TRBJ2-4	CASSPIGSAGQANIQYF
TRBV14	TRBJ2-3	CASSRWDSTTDTQYF
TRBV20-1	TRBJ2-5	CSARDLEGSETQYF
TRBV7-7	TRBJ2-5	CAGSGGAGETQYF
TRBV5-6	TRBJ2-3	CASSLAGTGDTDTQYF
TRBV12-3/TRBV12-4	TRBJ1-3	CASSQTRSGNTIYF
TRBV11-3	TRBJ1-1	CASSPRGGPMNTEAFF
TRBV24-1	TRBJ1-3	CATSDPASGNTIYF
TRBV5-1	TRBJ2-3	CASSFLGQGKDTQYF
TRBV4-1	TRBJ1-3	CASSPTIAPENTIYF